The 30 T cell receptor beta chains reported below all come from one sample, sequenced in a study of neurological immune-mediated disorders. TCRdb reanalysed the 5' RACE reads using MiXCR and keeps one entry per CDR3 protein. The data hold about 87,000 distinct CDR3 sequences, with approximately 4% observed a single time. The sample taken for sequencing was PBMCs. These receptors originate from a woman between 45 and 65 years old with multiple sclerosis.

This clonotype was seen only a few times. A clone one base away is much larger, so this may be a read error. Here the CDR3 reads CASSWYTGELFF. CDR3 bases: TGTGCCAGCAGTTGGTACACCGGGGAGCTGTTTTTT. The rearrangement uses TRBV28 and TRBJ2-2; D uncertain. Germline lookup yields CDR1 MDHEN and CDR2 SYDVKM. The germline V and J ends were trimmed by 4 bases and 3 bases, with 3 bases remaining between them. This CDR3 is built from 12 residues.

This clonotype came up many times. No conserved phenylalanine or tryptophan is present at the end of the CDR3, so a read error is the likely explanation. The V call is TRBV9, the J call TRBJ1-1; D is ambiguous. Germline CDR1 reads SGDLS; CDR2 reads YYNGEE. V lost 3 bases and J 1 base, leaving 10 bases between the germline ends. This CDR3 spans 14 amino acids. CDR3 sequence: CASSARHGNTEAFL. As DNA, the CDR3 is TGTGCCAGCAGCGCCCGACACGGGAACACTGAAGCTTTCCTT.

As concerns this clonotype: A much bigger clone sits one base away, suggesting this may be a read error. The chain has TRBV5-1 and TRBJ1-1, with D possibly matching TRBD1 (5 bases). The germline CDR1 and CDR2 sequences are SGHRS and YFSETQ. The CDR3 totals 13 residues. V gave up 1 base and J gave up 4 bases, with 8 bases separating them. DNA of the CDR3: TGCGCCAGCAGCTTGAAGGGGAGCACTGAAGCTTTCTTT. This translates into CASSLKGSTEAFF.

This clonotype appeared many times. Here the CDR3 DNA reads TGTGCCAGCAGCGGCTACAGGGGAACCTACGAGCAGTACTTC. Translating it yields CASSGYRGTYEQYF. This sequence joins TRBV9 and TRBJ2-7; 7 bases are a match to TRBD1. The CDR3 spans 14 residues. The V segment lost 3 bases and the J segment 2 bases; nucleotides outside the gene matches: 5. Germline CDR1 and CDR2: SGDLS and YYNGEE.

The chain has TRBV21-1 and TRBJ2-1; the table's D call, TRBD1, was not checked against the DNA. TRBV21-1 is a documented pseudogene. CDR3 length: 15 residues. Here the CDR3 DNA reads TGTGCCAGCAGCAAAGTGTACTGGGGGGGGAATGAGCAGTTCTTC. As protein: CASSKVYWGGNEQFF.

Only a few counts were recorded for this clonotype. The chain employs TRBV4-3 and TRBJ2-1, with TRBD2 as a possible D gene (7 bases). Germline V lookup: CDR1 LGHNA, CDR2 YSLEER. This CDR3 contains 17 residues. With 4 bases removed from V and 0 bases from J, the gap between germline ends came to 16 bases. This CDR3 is CASSLSGTSISYNEQFF. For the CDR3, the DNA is TGCGCCAGCAGCCTCAGCGGGACATCCATCTCCTACAATGAGCAGTTCTTC.

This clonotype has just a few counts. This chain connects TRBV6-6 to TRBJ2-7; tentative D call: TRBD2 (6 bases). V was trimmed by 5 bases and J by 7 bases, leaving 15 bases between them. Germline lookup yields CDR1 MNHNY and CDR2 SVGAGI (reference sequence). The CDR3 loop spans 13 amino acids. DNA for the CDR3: TGTGCCAGCAGTAACCTAGCGACCAAAGAGCAGTACTTC. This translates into CASSNLATKEQYF.

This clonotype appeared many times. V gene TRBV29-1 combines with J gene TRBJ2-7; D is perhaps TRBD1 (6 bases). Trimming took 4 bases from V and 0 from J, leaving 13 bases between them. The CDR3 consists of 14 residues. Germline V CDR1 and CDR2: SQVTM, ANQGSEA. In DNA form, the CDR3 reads TGCAGCGTTGGGGTGGGGACACACTCCTACGAGCAGTACTTC. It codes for CSVGVGTHSYEQYF.

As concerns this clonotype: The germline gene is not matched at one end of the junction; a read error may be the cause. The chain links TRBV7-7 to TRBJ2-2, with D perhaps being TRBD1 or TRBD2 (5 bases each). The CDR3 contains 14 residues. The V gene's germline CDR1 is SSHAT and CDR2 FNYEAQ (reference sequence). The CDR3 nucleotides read TGTGCTAGCAGCTTAGAGAGGGGTACCGGGGAGCTGTTTTTT. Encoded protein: CASSLERGTGELFF.

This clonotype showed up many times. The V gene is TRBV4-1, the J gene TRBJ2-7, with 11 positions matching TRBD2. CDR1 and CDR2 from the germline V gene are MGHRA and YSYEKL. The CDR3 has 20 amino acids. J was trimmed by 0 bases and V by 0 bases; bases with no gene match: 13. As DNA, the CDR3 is TGCGCCAGCAGCCAAGACCCTAGCGGGGGGTTACTACCGCTCTCCTACGAGCAGTACTTC. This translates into CASSQDPSGGLLPLSYEQYF.

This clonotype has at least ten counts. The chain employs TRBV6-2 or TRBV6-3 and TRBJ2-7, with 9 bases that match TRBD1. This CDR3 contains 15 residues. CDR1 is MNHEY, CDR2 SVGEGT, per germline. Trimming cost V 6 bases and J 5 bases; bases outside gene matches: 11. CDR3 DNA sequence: TGTGCCAGCAGCGCGGGACAGGGAGATTCCAACGAGCAGTACTTC. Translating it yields CASSAGQGDSNEQYF.

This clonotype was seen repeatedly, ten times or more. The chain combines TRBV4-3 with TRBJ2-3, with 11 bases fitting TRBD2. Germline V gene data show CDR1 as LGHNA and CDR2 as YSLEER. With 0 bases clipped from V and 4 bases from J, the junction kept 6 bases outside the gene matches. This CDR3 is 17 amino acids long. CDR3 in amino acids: CASSQDGIAGGADTQYF. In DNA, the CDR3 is TGCGCCAGCAGCCAAGATGGGATAGCGGGGGGGGCAGATACGCAGTATTTT.

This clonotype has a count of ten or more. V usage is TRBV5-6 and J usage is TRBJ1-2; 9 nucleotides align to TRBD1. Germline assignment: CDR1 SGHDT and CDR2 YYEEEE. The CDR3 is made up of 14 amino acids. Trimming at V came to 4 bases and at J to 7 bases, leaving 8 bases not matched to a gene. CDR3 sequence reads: CASSAGTGPRGYTF. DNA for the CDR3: TGTGCCAGCAGCGCCGGGACAGGGCCCCGTGGCTACACCTTC.

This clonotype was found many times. The CDR3 nucleotides read TGTGCCAGCAGTGAATGGGGCTCGATAGGAAATTCACCCCTCCACTTT. Translation: CASSEWGSIGNSPLHF. The chain combines TRBV2 with TRBJ1-6; possible D gene TRBD1, 5 bases. The V and J ends lost 2 bases and 7 bases respectively, with 15 bases between them. This CDR3 is 16 amino acids long. Per germline, CDR1 SNHLY and CDR2 FYNNEI.

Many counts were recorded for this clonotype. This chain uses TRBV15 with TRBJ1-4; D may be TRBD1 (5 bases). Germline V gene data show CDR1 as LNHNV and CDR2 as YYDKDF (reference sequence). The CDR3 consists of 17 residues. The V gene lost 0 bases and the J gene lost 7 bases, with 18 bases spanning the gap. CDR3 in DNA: TGTGCCACCAGCAGAGAGTACATGGGGGTTTCAAGTGAAAAACTGTTTTTT. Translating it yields CATSREYMGVSSEKLFF.

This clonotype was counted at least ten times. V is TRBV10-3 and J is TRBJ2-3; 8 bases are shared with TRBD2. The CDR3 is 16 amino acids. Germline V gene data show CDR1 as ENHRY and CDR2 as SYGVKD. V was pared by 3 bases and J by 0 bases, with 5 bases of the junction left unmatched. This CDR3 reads CAISDSSGTSTDTQYF. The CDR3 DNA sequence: TGTGCCATCAGTGATAGTAGCGGGACTAGCACAGATACGCAGTATTTT.

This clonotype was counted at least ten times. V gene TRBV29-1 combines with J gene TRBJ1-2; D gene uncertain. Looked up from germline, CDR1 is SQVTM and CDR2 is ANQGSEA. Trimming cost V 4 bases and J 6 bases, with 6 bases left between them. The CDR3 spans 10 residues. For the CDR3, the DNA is TGCAGCGTTGTGGGCGATGGCTACACCTTC. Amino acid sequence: CSVVGDGYTF.

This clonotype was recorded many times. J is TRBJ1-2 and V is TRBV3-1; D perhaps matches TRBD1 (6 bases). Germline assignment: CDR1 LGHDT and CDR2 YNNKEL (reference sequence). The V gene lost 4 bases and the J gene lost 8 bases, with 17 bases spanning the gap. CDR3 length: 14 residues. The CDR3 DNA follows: TGTGCCAGCAGCCTCAGCTCAGGGGAGGTCGGCTACACCTTC. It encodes CASSLSSGEVGYTF. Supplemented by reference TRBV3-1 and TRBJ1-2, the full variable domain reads DTAVSQTPKYLVTQMGNDKSIKCEQNLGHDTMYWYKQDSKKFLKIMFSYNNKELIINETVPNRFSPKSPDKAHLNLHINSLELGDSAVYFCASSLSSGEVGYTFGSGTRLTVV.

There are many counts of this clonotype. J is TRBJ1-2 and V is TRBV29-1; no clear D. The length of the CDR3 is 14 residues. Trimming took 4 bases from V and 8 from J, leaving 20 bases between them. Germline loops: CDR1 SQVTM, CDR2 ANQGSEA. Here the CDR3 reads CSVGLDVRTLGYTF. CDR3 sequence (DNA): TGCAGCGTTGGCTTGGACGTCCGGACTTTAGGCTACACCTTC.

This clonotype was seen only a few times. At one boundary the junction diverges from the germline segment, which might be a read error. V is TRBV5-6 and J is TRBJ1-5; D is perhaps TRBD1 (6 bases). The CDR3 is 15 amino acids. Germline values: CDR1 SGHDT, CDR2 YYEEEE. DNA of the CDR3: TGTGCCAGCAGCAACACAGGGTACAGCAATCAGCTCCAGCATTTT. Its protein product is CASSNTGYSNQLQHF. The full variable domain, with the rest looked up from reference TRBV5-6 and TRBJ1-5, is DAGVTQSPTHLIKTRGQQVTLRCSPKSGHDTVSWYQQALGQGPQFIFQYYEEEERQRGNFPDRFSGHQFPNYSSELNVNALLLGDSALYLCASSNTGYSNQLQHFGDGTRLSIL.

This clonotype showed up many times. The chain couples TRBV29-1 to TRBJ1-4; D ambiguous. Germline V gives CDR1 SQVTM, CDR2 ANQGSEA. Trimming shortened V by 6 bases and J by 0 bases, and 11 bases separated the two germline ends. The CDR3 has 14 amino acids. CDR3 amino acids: CSVSGLATNEKLFF. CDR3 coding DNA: TGCAGCGTGTCCGGACTCGCAACTAATGAAAAACTGTTTTTT.

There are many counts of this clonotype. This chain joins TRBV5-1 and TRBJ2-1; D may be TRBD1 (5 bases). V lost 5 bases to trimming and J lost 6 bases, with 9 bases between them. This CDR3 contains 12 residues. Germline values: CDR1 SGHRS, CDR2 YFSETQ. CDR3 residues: CASSSQGNEQFF. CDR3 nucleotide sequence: TGCGCCAGCAGTTCCCAGGGCAATGAGCAGTTCTTC.

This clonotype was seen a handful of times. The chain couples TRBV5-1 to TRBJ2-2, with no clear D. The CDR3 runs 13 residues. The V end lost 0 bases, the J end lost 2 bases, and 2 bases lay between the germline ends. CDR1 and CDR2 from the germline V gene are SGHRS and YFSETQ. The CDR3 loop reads CASSLVNTGELFF. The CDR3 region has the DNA TGCGCCAGCAGCTTGGTTAACACCGGGGAGCTGTTTTTT.

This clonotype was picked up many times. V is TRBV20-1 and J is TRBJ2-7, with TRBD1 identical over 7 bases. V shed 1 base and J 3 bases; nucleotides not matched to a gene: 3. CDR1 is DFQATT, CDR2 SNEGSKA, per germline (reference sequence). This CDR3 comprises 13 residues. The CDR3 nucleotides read TGCAGTGCTAGAGTGCAGGGGGACTACGAGCAGTACTTC. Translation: CSARVQGDYEQYF.

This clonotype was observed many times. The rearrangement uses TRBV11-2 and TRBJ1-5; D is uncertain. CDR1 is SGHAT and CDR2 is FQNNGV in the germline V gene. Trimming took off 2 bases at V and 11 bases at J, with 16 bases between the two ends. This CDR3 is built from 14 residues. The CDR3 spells CASSLNTGQDSQHF. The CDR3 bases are TGTGCCAGCAGCTTAAATACGGGCCAGGACTCCCAGCATTTT.

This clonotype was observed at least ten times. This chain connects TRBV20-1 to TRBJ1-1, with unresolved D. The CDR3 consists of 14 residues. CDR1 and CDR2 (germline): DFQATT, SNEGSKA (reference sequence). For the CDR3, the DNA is TGCAGAGGATCATCGACGGTGGCGGACACTGAAGCTTTCTTT. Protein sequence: CRGSSTVADTEAFF.

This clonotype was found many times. CDR3 loop: CASSYQRQIISTDTQYF. In nucleotides, the CDR3 is TGTGCCAGCAGTTACCAAAGACAGATAATTAGCACAGATACGCAGTATTTT. The chain links TRBV6-5 to TRBJ2-3, with D maybe TRBD1 (5 bases). The CDR3 totals 17 residues. Germline V gene sequence: CDR1 MNHEY, CDR2 SVGAGI. Trimming pared 2 bases from V and 0 bases from J, leaving 15 bases between.

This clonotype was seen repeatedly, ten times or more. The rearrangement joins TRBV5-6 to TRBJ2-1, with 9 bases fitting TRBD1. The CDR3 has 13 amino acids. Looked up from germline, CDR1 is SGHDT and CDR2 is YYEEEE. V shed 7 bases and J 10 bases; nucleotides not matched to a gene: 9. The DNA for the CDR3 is TGTGCCAGCTCGGACAGGGGATCGGAGGAGCAGTTCTTC. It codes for CASSDRGSEEQFF. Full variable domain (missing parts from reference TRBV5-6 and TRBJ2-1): DAGVTQSPTHLIKTRGQQVTLRCSPKSGHDTVSWYQQALGQGPQFIFQYYEEEERQRGNFPDRFSGHQFPNYSSELNVNALLLGDSALYLCASSDRGSEEQFFGPGTRLTVL.

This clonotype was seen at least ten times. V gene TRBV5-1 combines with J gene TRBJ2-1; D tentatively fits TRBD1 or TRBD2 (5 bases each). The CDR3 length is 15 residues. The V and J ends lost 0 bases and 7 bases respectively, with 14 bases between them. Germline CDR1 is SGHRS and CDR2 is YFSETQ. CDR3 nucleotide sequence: TGCGCCAGCAGCTTGGGAGGGGCCCTGGGAAATGAGCAGTTCTTC. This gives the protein CASSLGGALGNEQFF.

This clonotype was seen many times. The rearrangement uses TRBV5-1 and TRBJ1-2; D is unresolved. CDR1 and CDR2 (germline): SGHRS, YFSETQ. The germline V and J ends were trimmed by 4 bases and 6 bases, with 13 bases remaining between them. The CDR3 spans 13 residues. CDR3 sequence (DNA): TGCGCCAGCAGCAGGGAGGTACATCATGGCTACACCTTC. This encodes CASSREVHHGYTF.